This passage covers 31 T cell receptor beta chains from one sample sequenced in a study of shared clonotypes between healthy human individuals. Method: immunoSEQ multiplex PCR; TCRdb's copy keeps in-frame clones and lacks some. The repertoire holds around 2.1 million clones, with nearly 97% as singletons. Sequencing used naive CD4+ T cells sorted from blood. Stated subset: CD45RA+ positively selected. These receptor sequences come from a man between 18 and 29 years old in good health.

Regarding this clone: This CDR3 is also generated by other DNA sequences in the sample. The chain links TRBV18 to TRBJ1-5; no clear D gene. Trimming stripped 3 bases from V and 4 bases from J, with 10 bases between. The CDR3 is 14 residues long. Per germline, CDR1 KGHSH and CDR2 LQKENI. The CDR3 DNA reads as TGTGCCAGCTCACCCCCTCCGGGAAATCAGCCCCAGCATTTT. Its translation is CASSPPPGNQPQHF.

The chain joins TRBV5-1 to TRBJ2-2, with 7 bases aligning to TRBD1. Trimming removed 5 bases from V and 2 bases from J; junction bases left unmatched: 9. Germline V lookup: CDR1 SGHRS, CDR2 YFSETQ. This CDR3 region has 16 residues. The CDR3 nucleotides read TGCGCCAGCAGTTTAACAGGGGCACTAAACACCGGGGAGCTGTTTTTT. Amino acids: CASSLTGALNTGELFF.

This chain joins TRBV11-2 and TRBJ2-2; the D gene is possibly TRBD2 (5 bases). The V and J ends lost 5 bases and 5 bases respectively, with 12 bases between them. Germline-derived CDR1 and CDR2 are SGHAT and FQNNGV. CDR3 size: 14 residues. CDR3 protein: CASSAAVGTGELFF. DNA for the CDR3: TGTGCCAGCAGCGCAGCGGTCGGGACCGGGGAGCTGTTTTTT.

V gene TRBV10-2 combines with J gene TRBJ1-6; 7 bases are a match to TRBD1. Trimming removed 6 bases from V and 7 bases from J; junction bases left unmatched: 6. The germline V gene encodes CDR1 WSHSY and CDR2 SAAADI. The length of the CDR3 is 14 residues. CDR3 residues: CASREGQLNSPLHF. The DNA for the CDR3 is TGCGCCAGCAGGGAGGGACAGCTGAATTCACCCCTCCACTTT.

This chain links TRBV11-2 with TRBJ2-6; D not certain. V lost 3 bases, J lost 6 bases, and 9 bases lay in between. The CDR3 sequence is 14 residues long. The germline gives CDR1 SGHAT, CDR2 FQNNGV. The CDR3 loop is CASSLGISANVLTF. Here the CDR3 DNA reads TGTGCCAGCAGCTTGGGGATTTCGGCCAACGTCCTGACTTTC.

This rearrangement joins TRBV6-6 to TRBJ1-6; tentative D call: TRBD1 (5 bases). CDR1 is MNHNY and CDR2 is SVGAGI in the germline V gene (reference sequence). The CDR3 totals 15 residues. Trimming pared 6 bases from V and 10 bases from J, leaving 19 bases between. For the CDR3, the DNA is TGTGCCAGCAGCCGGACTTCAGCCCAGGGATCACCCCTCCACTTT. Residues: CASSRTSAQGSPLHF.

The chain couples TRBV6-5 to TRBJ1-2, with D uncertain. Trimming shortened V by 8 bases and J by 0 bases, and 10 bases separated the two germline ends. Germline V CDR1 and CDR2: MNHEY, SVGAGI. This CDR3 comprises 13 residues. Written as DNA, the CDR3 is TGTGCCAGCGGACGAACAGCTAACTATGGCTACACCTTC. Protein product: CASGRTANYGYTF.

This chain joins TRBV5-3 and TRBJ1-5, with D hard to call. TRBV5-3 belongs to the ORF category, with a function that is uncertain. This CDR3 region has 20 residues. Trimming shortened V by 2 bases and J by 0 bases, and 24 bases separated the two germline ends. CDR3 amino acids: CARSLKRNRPIPYSNQPQHF. DNA for the CDR3: TGTGCCAGAAGCTTAAAAAGGAATCGTCCGATACCTTATAGCAATCAGCCCCAGCATTTT.

This clone was seen more than once but under ten times. The rearrangement uses TRBV27 and TRBJ2-2, with D unclear. V dropped 4 bases and J dropped 4 bases, with 4 bases sitting between them. Looked up from germline, CDR1 is MNHEY and CDR2 is SMNVEV (reference sequence). The CDR3 is 12 residues long. CDR3 sequence (DNA): TGTGCCAGCAGTTCTGGCACCGGGGAGCTGTTTTTT. Residues: CASSSGTGELFF.

The chain is built from TRBV27 and TRBJ2-7; TRBD1 matches 9 bases. CDR3 length: 16 amino acids. The junction had 12 bases not matched to a gene; V was cut back by 4 bases and J by 5 bases. Germline V gene data show CDR1 as MNHEY and CDR2 as SMNVEV (reference sequence). CDR3 nucleotide sequence: TGTGCCAGCAGTTACGGTCGGACAGGGGCCGTCCACGAGCAGTACTTC. Its translation is CASSYGRTGAVHEQYF.

V usage is TRBV28 and J usage is TRBJ1-1, with D perhaps matching TRBD1 (5 bases). CDR1 and CDR2 from the germline V gene are MDHEN and SYDVKM. V was clipped by 7 bases and J by 2 bases, with 14 bases between them. The CDR3 contains 14 residues. The CDR3, as DNA: TGTGCCAGCATTCGGACAAGGTTTAACACTGAAGCTTTCTTT. This translates into CASIRTRFNTEAFF. The full variable domain, in which reference TRBV28 and TRBJ1-1 provide the parts outside the CDR3, is DVKVTQSSRYLVKRTGEKVFLECVQDMDHENMFWYRQDPGLGLRLIYFSYDVKMKEKGDIPEGYSVSREKKERFSLILESASTNQTSMYLCASIRTRFNTEAFFGQGTRLTVV.

The chain links TRBV9 to TRBJ2-3; the D is unclear. The germline V gene has CDR1 SGDLS and CDR2 YYNGEE. The CDR3 runs 17 residues. The V end lost 0 bases, the J end lost 0 bases, and 14 bases lay between the germline ends. In DNA form, the CDR3 reads TGTGCCAGCAGCGTAGAACCAAACCAGAAAAGCACAGATACGCAGTATTTT. This sequence encodes CASSVEPNQKSTDTQYF.

The V call is TRBV18, the J call TRBJ1-1; 9 bases are shared with TRBD1. Germline trimming cut 2 bases from V and 0 bases from J; bases unmatched to any gene: 13. CDR3 length: 19 residues. The germline V gene has CDR1 KGHSH and CDR2 LQKENI. The CDR3 bases are TGTGCCAGCTCACCAGGAGGGACAGGGCTCTTCGGGATGAACACTGAAGCTTTCTTT. It yields the protein CASSPGGTGLFGMNTEAFF.

The chain recombines TRBV6-6 with TRBJ2-1; 8 bases align to TRBD2. V lost 3 bases, J lost 2 bases, and 3 bases stayed unmatched. CDR1 and CDR2 (germline): MNHNY, SVGAGI (reference sequence). This CDR3 is built from 15 residues. In nucleotides, the CDR3 is TGTGCCAGCAGTTATAAGCGGGGGCCCTACAATGAGCAGTTCTTC. Translating it yields CASSYKRGPYNEQFF.

This clone occurred once. Here the CDR3 DNA reads TGTGCCAGCAGTTTTCCATGGGAAGAAGCTTTCTTT. Amino acids: CASSFPWEEAFF. The chain carries TRBV28 and TRBJ1-1, with unresolved D. Trimming removed 3 bases at V and 8 bases at J, with 10 bases between. Germline V gene data show CDR1 as MDHEN and CDR2 as SYDVKM. The CDR3 sequence is 12 residues long.

This clone is a singleton in its sample. The genes are TRBV4-1 and TRBJ1-5; no clear D gene. The germline V gene has CDR1 MGHRA and CDR2 YSYEKL. The CDR3 runs to 13 residues. The ends were cut back, 1 base at V and 6 bases at J, with 7 bases in the middle. CDR3 in amino acids: CASSQAEGQPQHF. The CDR3 DNA reads as TGCGCCAGCAGCCAAGCAGAGGGTCAGCCCCAGCATTTT.

The CDR3 region is CASSPTGGNEKLFF. The CDR3 DNA reads TGTGCCAGCAGTCCGACAGGAGGTAATGAAAAACTGTTTTTT. The chain is built from TRBV6-5 and TRBJ1-4; TRBD1 is a possible D gene (6 bases). Germline values: CDR1 MNHEY, CDR2 SVGAGI. The CDR3 extends over 14 amino acids. The V end lost 5 bases, the J end lost 4 bases, and 11 bases lay between the germline ends.

On this clone: One end of the junction fails to match germline, which may point to a read error. The rearrangement links TRBV10-3 to TRBJ2-3; D gene unclear. The CDR3 runs to 15 residues. Germline values: CDR1 ENHRY, CDR2 SYGVKD. Here the CDR3 reads CAISESDTSRDTQYF. The DNA of the CDR3 is TGTGCCATCAGTGAGTCCGACACCAGCAGAGATACGCAGTATTTT.

CDR3 bases: TGCGCCAGCAGGGGGACCACTGAAGCTTTCTTT. It specifies CASRGTTEAFF. The rearrangement uses TRBV10-2 and TRBJ1-1; possible D gene TRBD1, 5 bases. This CDR3 has 11 residues. The V and J ends lost 6 bases and 4 bases respectively, with 6 bases between them. The germline V gene encodes CDR1 WSHSY and CDR2 SAAADI.

The V call is TRBV19, the J call TRBJ1-4, with D possibly matching TRBD1 (5 bases). The V end lost 5 bases, the J end lost 0 bases, and 10 bases lay between the germline ends. The germline CDR1 and CDR2 sequences are LNHDA and SQIVND (reference sequence). The CDR3 length is 15 residues. CDR3 sequence (DNA): TGTGCCAGTAGTGAGCAGGGTACAACTAATGAAAAACTGTTTTTT. Protein: CASSEQGTTNEKLFF. Filled out from reference TRBV19 and TRBJ1-4, the complete variable domain reads DGGITQSPKYLFRKEGQNVTLSCEQNLNHDAMYWYRQDPGQGLRLIYYSQIVNDFQKGDIAEGYSVSREKKESFPLTVTSAQKNPTAFYLCASSEQGTTNEKLFFGSGTQLSVL.

This clone has only a few counts. The same CDR3 also results from other DNA sequences found in this sample. The rearrangement links TRBV18 to TRBJ2-5; D not resolved. V was shortened by 5 bases and J by 1 base, with 2 bases between the two germline ends. In germline, CDR1 is KGHSH, CDR2 LQKENI. The CDR3 is 11 amino acids. CDR3 residues: CASSSQETQYF. As DNA, the CDR3 is TGTGCCAGCTCATCCCAAGAGACCCAGTACTTC.

The CDR3 protein is CAWSVHNEQFF. CDR3 nucleotides: TGTGCCTGGAGTGTCCACAATGAGCAGTTCTTC. V is TRBV30 and J is TRBJ2-1; D remains unclear. The CDR3 runs 11 residues. Trimming left V 0 bases short and J 5 bases short, with 2 bases between. Germline V gives CDR1 GTSNPN, CDR2 SVGIG (reference sequence). Full variable domain (outside the CDR3, taken from reference TRBV30 and TRBJ2-1): SQTIHQWPATLVQPVGSPLSLECTVEGTSNPNLYWYRQAAGRGLQLLFYSVGIGQISSEVPQNLSASRPQDRQFILSSKKLLLSDSGFYLCAWSVHNEQFFGPGTRLTVL.

The J gene is TRBJ2-7, the V gene TRBV6-5; D is unresolved. Per germline, CDR1 MNHEY and CDR2 SVGAGI. The CDR3 has 14 amino acids. Trimming cost V 0 bases and J 0 bases, with 6 bases left between them. The CDR3 DNA sequence: TGTGCCAGCAGTTACTCGGGCCCCTCCTACGAGCAGTACTTC. Translating gives CASSYSGPSYEQYF.

The chain is built from TRBV19 and TRBJ2-7; no clear D. The germline V gene has CDR1 LNHDA and CDR2 SQIVND (reference sequence). This CDR3 is 13 amino acids long. The V gene lost 3 bases and the J gene lost 1 base, with 7 bases spanning the gap. The DNA of the CDR3 is TGTGCCAGTAGTATGAAGGCTTCCTACGAGCAGTACTTC. Protein product: CASSMKASYEQYF.

The chain joins TRBV7-9 to TRBJ2-1; 7 positions match TRBD2. Germline loops: CDR1 SEHNR, CDR2 FQNEAQ (reference sequence). There are 17 residues in the CDR3. V dropped 8 bases and J dropped 4; count of bases not matched to a gene: 17. CDR3: CASPFGDGLAAYNEQFF. Here the CDR3 DNA reads TGTGCCAGCCCCTTCGGTGATGGCCTAGCGGCTTACAATGAGCAGTTCTTC. The variable domain in full, with the rest retrieved from reference TRBV7-9 and TRBJ2-1, is DTGVSQNPRHKITKRGQNVTFRCDPISEHNRLYWYRQTLGQGPEFLTYFQNEAQLEKSRLLSDRFSAERPKGSFSTLEIQRTEQGDSAMYLCASPFGDGLAAYNEQFFGPGTRLTVL.

The chain is built from TRBV10-3 and TRBJ2-3; 11 nucleotides line up with TRBD2. This CDR3 has 16 amino acids. The germline gives CDR1 ENHRY, CDR2 SYGVKD. After removal of 7 bases from V and 3 bases from J, the junction contained 9 bases not matched to a gene. For the CDR3, the DNA is TGTGCCATCACCGACATAGCGGGAGGGCCGACAGATACGCAGTATTTT. As protein: CAITDIAGGPTDTQYF.

This chain links TRBV9 with TRBJ2-2; possible D gene TRBD1, 6 bases. Looked up from germline, CDR1 is SGDLS and CDR2 is YYNGEE. The V end was cut by 5 bases, the J end by 2 bases, with 10 bases between. The CDR3 is made up of 14 amino acids. The CDR3 protein is CASSLDSNTGELFF. CDR3 DNA: TGTGCCAGCAGTCTGGACAGTAACACCGGGGAGCTGTTTTTT. The whole variable domain, filled in from reference TRBV9 and TRBJ2-2, reads DSGVTQTPKHLITATGQRVTLRCSPRSGDLSVYWYQQSLDQGLQFLIQYYNGEERAKGNILERFSAQQFPDLHSELNLSSLELGDSALYFCASSLDSNTGELFFGEGSRLTVL.

The J gene is TRBJ2-1, the V gene TRBV29-1, with a tentative D call TRBD2 (7 bases). The CDR3 has 13 residues. Looked up from germline, CDR1 is SQVTM and CDR2 is ANQGSEA. Trimming left V 7 bases short and J 5 bases short, with 15 bases between. The CDR3 DNA sequence: TGCAGCGGGAGGGCGGGGGCCAACAATGAGCAGTTCTTC. Amino acid sequence: CSGRAGANNEQFF.

The CDR3 DNA is TGTGCCAGCACCATTATGGGGGGCTCTGGGGCCAACGTCCTGACTTTC. Translation gives CASTIMGGSGANVLTF. The chain employs TRBV11-2 and TRBJ2-6; perhaps TRBD2 as D (6 bases). Germline V gives CDR1 SGHAT, CDR2 FQNNGV. The CDR3 has 16 amino acids. Trimming took off 7 bases at V and 0 bases at J, with 13 bases between the two ends. The full variable domain, completed using reference TRBV11-2 and TRBJ2-6, is EAGVAQSPRYKIIEKRQSVAFWCNPISGHATLYWYQQILGQGPKLLIQFQNNGVVDDSQLPKDRFSAERLKGVDSTLKIQPAKLEDSAVYLCASTIMGGSGANVLTFGAGSRLTVL.

This chain joins TRBV6-5 and TRBJ2-7; 8 positions agree with TRBD1. The V gene end was trimmed by 6 bases and the J gene end by 1 base; junction bases not matched to a gene: 5. The germline gives CDR1 MNHEY, CDR2 SVGAGI. The CDR3 consists of 14 residues. The CDR3 DNA reads as TGTGCCAGCAGACAGGACAGGGCGTCCTACGAGCAGTACTTC. Translation: CASRQDRASYEQYF.

This chain uses TRBV7-2 with TRBJ2-1, with 11 bases lining up with TRBD2. The CDR3 runs 15 residues. J lost 2 bases, V lost 7 bases, and 4 bases had no gene match. Per the germline V gene, CDR1 is SGHTA and CDR2 is FQGNSA. CDR3 in amino acids: CASTIAGGPYNEQFF. The CDR3 DNA reads TGTGCCAGCACGATAGCGGGAGGGCCCTACAATGAGCAGTTCTTC.